The rows below give T cell receptor beta chains drawn from one sample of a study of T cell changes during pregnancy in multiple sclerosis. Using immunoSEQ multiplex PCR, the repertoire was profiled, and TCRdb retains in-frame clones only, with some absent. Here the sample spans some 100,000 clones, around 93% being singletons. The input for sequencing was peripheral blood, taken before pregnancy. The receptors here all came from a female donor with multiple sclerosis, enrolled in a pregnancy study. The CDR3 runs from the conserved cysteine through the conserved F or W. The D gene is left open where the match is weak. The size entry is marked missing in some rows and otherwise reads once, few, many or a size class.

>TRBJ2-1|TRBV6-5|TRBD2|NA
CASSRTGTSGNEQFF
TGTGCCAGCAGTCGAACCGGGACTAGCGGAAATGAGCAGTTCTTC
>TRBJ1-2|TRBV5-4|TRBD1|NA
CASSLAGGYGYTF
TGTGCCAGCAGCTTGGCAGGGGGCTATGGCTACACCTTC
>TRBJ1-1|TRBV7-2|NA|NA
CASSFRGNTEAFF
TGTGCCAGCAGCTTTCGGGGGAACACTGAAGCTTTCTTT
>TRBJ1-5|TRBV28|NA|NA
CASSPLGGNQPQHF
TGTGCCAGCAGCCCTCTAGGAGGCAATCAGCCCCAGCATTTT
>TRBJ2-1|TRBV5-6|TRBD2|NA
CASSLAPSGTHNEQFF
TGTGCCAGCAGCTTGGCCCCTAGCGGGACCCACAATGAGCAGTTCTTC
>TRBJ1-1|TRBV27|TRBD1|NA
CASSSKQGREAFF
TGTGCCAGCAGTTCAAAACAGGGGAGAGAAGCTTTCTTT
>TRBJ2-1|TRBV2|NA|few
CASSGRGWEQFF
TGTGCCAGCAGCGGGAGAGGATGGGAGCAGTTCTTC
>TRBJ2-7|TRBV29-1|TRBD2|once
CSVAASGSLYEQYF
TGCAGCGTTGCAGCTAGCGGGAGTCTCTACGAGCAGTACTTC
>TRBJ2-2|TRBV6-6|NA|NA
CASSSPGYTGELFF
TGTGCCAGCAGTTCCCCAGGGTACACCGGGGAGCTGTTTTTT
>TRBJ2-3|TRBV5-4|TRBD2|NA
CASSKPTSGGVDTQYF
TGTGCCAGCAGCAAACCGACTAGCGGGGGCGTCGATACGCAGTATTTT
>TRBJ2-7|TRBV30|TRBD1|NA
CAGQGTYEQYF
TGTGCCGGACAGGGTACCTACGAGCAGTACTTC
>TRBJ1-4|TRBV19|NA|NA
CASTSVGDEKLFF
TGTGCCAGTACCAGCGTAGGCGATGAAAAACTGTTTTTT
>TRBJ1-5|TRBV25-1|TRBD1|NA
CASSAPGGSNQPQHF
TGTGCCAGCAGTGCCCCAGGGGGATCTAATCAGCCCCAGCATTTT
>TRBJ2-7|TRBV5-4|TRBD2|NA
CASNPGLAPHEQYF
TGTGCCAGCAACCCGGGACTAGCGCCCCACGAGCAGTACTTC
>TRBJ2-5|TRBV19|TRBD1|NA
CASSREGTGGWETQYF
TGTGCCAGTAGTCGGGAGGGGACAGGGGGTTGGGAGACCCAGTACTTC
>TRBJ2-1|TRBV4-2|TRBD2|NA
CASSQKIAGGTNEQFF
TGTGCCAGCAGCCAAAAAATAGCGGGAGGGACCAATGAGCAGTTCTTC
>TRBJ1-2|TRBV28|NA|NA
CASSSSGDLSYGYTF
TGTGCCAGCAGTTCGTCAGGGGATCTATCCTATGGCTACACCTTC
>TRBJ2-3|TRBV27|TRBD2|NA
CASSGGLGLDTQYF
TGTGCCAGCAGTGGGGGACTAGGGCTAGATACGCAGTATTTT
>TRBJ2-1|TRBV5-6|TRBD2|once
CASSLGTSLLSYNEQFF
TGTGCCAGCAGCTTGGGGACTAGTCTGCTCTCCTACAATGAGCAGTTCTTC
>TRBJ1-2|TRBV5-1|NA|NA
CASGTSYGYTF
TGCGCCAGCGGCACCTCATATGGCTACACCTTC
>TRBJ2-2|TRBV19|NA|NA
CASSQQANTGELFF
TGTGCCAGTAGCCAACAAGCGAACACCGGGGAGCTGTTTTTT
>TRBJ2-2|TRBV28|NA|NA
CASSLLRQRGTGELFF
TGTGCCAGCAGTTTATTACGGCAGAGAGGGACCGGGGAGCTGTTTTTT
>TRBJ1-2|TRBV9|TRBD1|NA
CASSYGQGWGYTF
TGTGCCAGCAGTTACGGACAGGGATGGGGCTACACCTTC
>TRBJ1-5|TRBV27|TRBD1|NA
CASMVWFRDRALSNQPQHF
TGTGCCAGCATGGTATGGTTTCGGGACAGGGCGTTGAGCAATCAGCCCCAGCATTTT
>TRBJ2-7|TRBV29-1|NA|NA
CSVRLGTYEQYF
TGCAGCGTTAGACTAGGCACCTACGAGCAGTACTTC
>TRBJ2-1|TRBV14|TRBD2|NA
CASSHLLAGVSNEQFF
TGTGCCAGCAGCCATCTACTAGCGGGAGTATCGAATGAGCAGTTCTTC
>TRBJ2-6|TRBV4-1|TRBD1|once
CASSQRSGQGGSGANVLTF
TGCGCCAGCAGCCAAAGATCCGGACAGGGGGGCTCTGGGGCCAACGTCCTGACTTTC
>TRBJ2-3|TRBV30|TRBD2|NA
CAWSVPWTSGSRGTDTQYF
TGTGCCTGGAGTGTACCGTGGACTAGCGGGAGTAGAGGCACAGATACGCAGTATTTT
>TRBJ2-5|TRBV13|TRBD2|once
CASSFSREDMETQYF
TGTGCCAGCAGCTTTTCGCGGGAGGATATGGAGACCCAGTACTTC
>TRBJ1-2|TRBV7-9|TRBD1|once
CASSSYRGRDYGYTF
TGTGCCAGCAGCTCCTACAGGGGAAGGGACTATGGCTACACCTTC
>TRBJ2-3|TRBV5-6|NA|NA
CASSYNPLAMGTDTQYF
TGTGCCAGCAGCTACAACCCCCTAGCCATGGGCACAGATACGCAGTATTTT
>TRBJ2-7|TRBV29-1|TRBD2|NA
CSVTGTSGSSSYEQYF
TGCAGCGTTACCGGGACTAGCGGGTCAAGCTCCTACGAGCAGTACTTC
>TRBJ1-4|TRBV15|NA|once
CATSRDTGEKLFF
TGTGCCACCAGCAGGGACACCGGGGAAAAACTGTTTTTT
>TRBJ2-1|TRBV5-1|NA|NA
CASSLRAIGGNEQFF
TGCGCCAGCAGCTTGAGGGCTATCGGGGGCAATGAGCAGTTCTTC
>TRBJ1-4|TRBV6-5|TRBD1|NA
CASSYAWGTAPIF
TGTGCCAGCAGTTACGCTTGGGGGACAGCTCCGATTTTT
>TRBJ1-5|TRBV5-5|NA|once
CASSYREGNQPQHF
TGTGCCAGCAGCTACAGGGAGGGGAATCAGCCCCAGCATTTT
>TRBJ2-1|TRBV5-1|TRBD1|once
CASSVTGVNEQFF
TGCGCCAGCAGCGTGACAGGGGTGAATGAGCAGTTCTTC
>TRBJ2-3|TRBV6-4|NA|NA
CASSELAGTGDTQYF
TGTGCCAGCAGTGAACTCGCGGGAACTGGGGATACGCAGTATTTT
>TRBJ1-4|TRBV27|TRBD1|NA
CASSLSGTGAEKLFF
TGTGCCAGCAGTTTATCTGGGACAGGAGCTGAAAAACTGTTTTTT
>TRBJ1-2|TRBV19|TRBD1|NA
CASSIPGQGALSGYTF
TGTGCCAGTAGTATACCGGGACAGGGGGCGTTATCTGGCTACACCTTC
>TRBJ2-7|TRBV13|TRBD2|NA
CASSFGLAGGVFYEQYF
TGTGCCAGCAGCTTCGGACTAGCGGGAGGTGTTTTCTACGAGCAGTACTTC
>TRBJ2-7|TRBV9|TRBD1|NA
CASSPTGGGYEQYF
TGTGCCAGCAGCCCAACAGGGGGCGGGTACGAGCAGTACTTC
>TRBJ1-3|TRBV7-9|TRBD1|NA
CASSKGTGAGNTIYF
TGTGCCAGCAGCAAAGGGACAGGGGCTGGAAACACCATATATTTT
>TRBJ1-4|TRBV6-5|TRBD1|NA
CASRGTGVGEKLFF
TGTGCCAGCAGGGGGACAGGGGTGGGTGAAAAACTGTTTTTT